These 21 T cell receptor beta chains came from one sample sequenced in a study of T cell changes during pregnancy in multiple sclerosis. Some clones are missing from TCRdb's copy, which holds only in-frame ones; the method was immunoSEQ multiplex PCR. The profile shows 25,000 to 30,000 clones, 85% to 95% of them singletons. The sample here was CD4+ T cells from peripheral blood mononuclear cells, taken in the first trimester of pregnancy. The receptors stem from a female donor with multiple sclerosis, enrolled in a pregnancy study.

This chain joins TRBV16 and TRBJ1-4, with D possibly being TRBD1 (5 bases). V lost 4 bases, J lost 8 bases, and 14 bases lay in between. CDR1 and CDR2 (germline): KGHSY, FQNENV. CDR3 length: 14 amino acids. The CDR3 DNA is TGTGCCAGCAGCCTTCAGGGCTTCGGCGAAAAACTGTTTTTT. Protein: CASSLQGFGEKLFF.

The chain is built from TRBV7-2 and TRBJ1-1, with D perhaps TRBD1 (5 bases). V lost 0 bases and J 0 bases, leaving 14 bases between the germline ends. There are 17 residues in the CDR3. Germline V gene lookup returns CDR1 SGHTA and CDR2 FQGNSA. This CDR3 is CASSLARRAAMNTEAFF. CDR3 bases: TGTGCCAGCAGCTTAGCGCGCAGGGCGGCTATGAACACTGAAGCTTTCTTT.

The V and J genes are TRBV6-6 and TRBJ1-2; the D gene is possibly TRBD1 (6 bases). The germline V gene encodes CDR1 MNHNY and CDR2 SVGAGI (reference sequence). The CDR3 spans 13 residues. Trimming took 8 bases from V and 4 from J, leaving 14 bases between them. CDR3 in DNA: TGTGCCAGCTCGAGACAGGCTATCTATGGCTACACCTTC. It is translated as CASSRQAIYGYTF.

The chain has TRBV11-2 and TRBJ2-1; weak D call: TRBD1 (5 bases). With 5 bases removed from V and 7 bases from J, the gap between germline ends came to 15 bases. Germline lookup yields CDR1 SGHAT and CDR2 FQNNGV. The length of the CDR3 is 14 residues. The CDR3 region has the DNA TGTGCCAGCAGCATCCGACAGTATGCGAATGAGCAGTTCTTC. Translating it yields CASSIRQYANEQFF.

The CDR3 DNA reads as TGTGCCAGTAGTATCCACGTGAGGGGGACTGAAGCTTTCTTT. Translation gives CASSIHVRGTEAFF. The chain has TRBV19 and TRBJ1-1; D perhaps matches TRBD1 (6 bases). The CDR3 covers 14 residues. V lost 3 bases, J lost 5 bases, and 13 bases lay in between. CDR1 and CDR2 from the germline V gene are LNHDA and SQIVND (reference sequence).

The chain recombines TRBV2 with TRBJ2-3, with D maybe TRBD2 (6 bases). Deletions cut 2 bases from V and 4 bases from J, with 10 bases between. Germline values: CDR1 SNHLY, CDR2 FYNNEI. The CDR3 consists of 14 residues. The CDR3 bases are TGTGCCAGCAGTGAACCCAGGGACTCAGATACGCAGTATTTT. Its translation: CASSEPRDSDTQYF.

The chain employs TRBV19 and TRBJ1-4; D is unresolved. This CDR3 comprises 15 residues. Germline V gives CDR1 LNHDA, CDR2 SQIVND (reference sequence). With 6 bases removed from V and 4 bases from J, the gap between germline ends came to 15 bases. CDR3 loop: CASSVVSGVNEKLFF. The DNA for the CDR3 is TGTGCCAGTAGCGTTGTCTCCGGTGTTAATGAAAAACTGTTTTTT.

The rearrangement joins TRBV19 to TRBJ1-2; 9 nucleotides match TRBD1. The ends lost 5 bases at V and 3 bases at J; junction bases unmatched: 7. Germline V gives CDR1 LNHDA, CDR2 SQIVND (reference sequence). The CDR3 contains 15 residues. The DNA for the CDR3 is TGTGCCAGTAGTCCGGGACAGGGATTGGACTATGGCTACACCTTC. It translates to CASSPGQGLDYGYTF.

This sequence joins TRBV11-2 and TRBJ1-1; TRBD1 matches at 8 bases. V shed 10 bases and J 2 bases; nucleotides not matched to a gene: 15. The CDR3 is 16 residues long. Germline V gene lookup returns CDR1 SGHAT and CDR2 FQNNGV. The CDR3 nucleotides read TGTGCCATCCCGGGGAAGAAGCAGGGGGCAAACACTGAAGCTTTCTTT. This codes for CAIPGKKQGANTEAFF.

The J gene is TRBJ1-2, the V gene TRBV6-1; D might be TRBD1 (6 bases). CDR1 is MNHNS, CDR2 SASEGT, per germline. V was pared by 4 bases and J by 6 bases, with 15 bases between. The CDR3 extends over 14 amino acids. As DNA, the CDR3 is TGTGCCAGCAGTGTCGAGGCTGGGGGCGATGGCTACACCTTC. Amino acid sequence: CASSVEAGGDGYTF.

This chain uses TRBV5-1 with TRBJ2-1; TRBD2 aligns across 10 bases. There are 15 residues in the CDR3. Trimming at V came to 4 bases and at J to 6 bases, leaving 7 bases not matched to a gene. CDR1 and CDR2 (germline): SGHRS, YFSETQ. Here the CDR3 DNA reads TGCGCCAGCAGCCCTAGGACTAGCGGTCCCAATGAGCAGTTCTTC. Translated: CASSPRTSGPNEQFF.

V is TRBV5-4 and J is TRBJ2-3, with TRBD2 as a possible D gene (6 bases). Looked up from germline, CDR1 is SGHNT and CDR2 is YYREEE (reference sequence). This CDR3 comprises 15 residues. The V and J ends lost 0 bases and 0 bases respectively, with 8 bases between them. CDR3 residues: CASSLGGGSTDTQYF. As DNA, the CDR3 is TGTGCCAGCAGCTTGGGTGGGGGGAGCACAGATACGCAGTATTTT.

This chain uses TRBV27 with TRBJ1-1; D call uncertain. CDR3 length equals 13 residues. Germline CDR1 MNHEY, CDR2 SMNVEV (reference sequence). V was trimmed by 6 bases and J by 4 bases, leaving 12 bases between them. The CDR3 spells CASRLMVGTEAFF. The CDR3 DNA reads TGTGCCAGCAGGTTGATGGTCGGCACTGAAGCTTTCTTT.

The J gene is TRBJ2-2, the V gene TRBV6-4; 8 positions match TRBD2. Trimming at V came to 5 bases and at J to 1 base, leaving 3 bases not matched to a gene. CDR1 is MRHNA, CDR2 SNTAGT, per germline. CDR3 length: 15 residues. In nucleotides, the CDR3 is TGTGCCAGCAGTAAAACTAGCGGGAACACCGGGGAGCTGTTTTTT. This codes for CASSKTSGNTGELFF.

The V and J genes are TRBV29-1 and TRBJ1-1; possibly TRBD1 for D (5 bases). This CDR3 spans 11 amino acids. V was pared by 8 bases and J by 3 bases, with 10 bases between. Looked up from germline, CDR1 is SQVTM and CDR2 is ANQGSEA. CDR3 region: CSTDSYTEAFF. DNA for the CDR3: TGCAGCACCGACAGTTACACTGAAGCTTTCTTT.

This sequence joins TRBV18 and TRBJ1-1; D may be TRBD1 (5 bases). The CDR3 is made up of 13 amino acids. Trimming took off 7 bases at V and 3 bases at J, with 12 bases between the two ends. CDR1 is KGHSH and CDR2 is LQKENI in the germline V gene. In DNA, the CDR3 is TGTGCCAGCTGCCCCAGGGTAGACACTGAAGCTTTCTTT. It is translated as CASCPRVDTEAFF.

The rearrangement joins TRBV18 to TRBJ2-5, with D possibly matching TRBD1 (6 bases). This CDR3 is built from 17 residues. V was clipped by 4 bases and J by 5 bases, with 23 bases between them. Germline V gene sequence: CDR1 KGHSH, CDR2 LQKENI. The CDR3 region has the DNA TGTGCCAGCTCACGGCTCCTCCGGGACAAACTCAGGGAGACCCAGTACTTC. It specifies CASSRLLRDKLRETQYF.

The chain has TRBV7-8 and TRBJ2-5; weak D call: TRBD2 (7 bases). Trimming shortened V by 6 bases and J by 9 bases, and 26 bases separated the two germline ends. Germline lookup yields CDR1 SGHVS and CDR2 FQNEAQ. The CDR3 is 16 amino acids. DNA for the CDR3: TGTGCCAGCAGGACAAGGGGGGGCCGCCCCGGGGAGGCCCAGTACTTC. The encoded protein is CASRTRGGRPGEAQYF.

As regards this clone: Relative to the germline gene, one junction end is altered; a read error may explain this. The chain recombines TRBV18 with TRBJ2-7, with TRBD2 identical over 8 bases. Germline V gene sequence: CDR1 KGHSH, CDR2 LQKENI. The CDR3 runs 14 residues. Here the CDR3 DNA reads TGTGCCAGCTCACCACCTAACGGGGGGGGAAAGTCGATCTTC. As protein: CASSPPNGGGKSIF.

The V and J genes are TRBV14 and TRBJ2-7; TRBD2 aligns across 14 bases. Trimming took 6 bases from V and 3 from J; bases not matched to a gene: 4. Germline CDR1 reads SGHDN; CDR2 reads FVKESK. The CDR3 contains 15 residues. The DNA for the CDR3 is TGTGCCAGCAGTCCCGGACTAGCGGGGGGCTACGAGCAGTACTTC. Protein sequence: CASSPGLAGGYEQYF.

The CDR3, as DNA: TGCGCCAGCAGCTTCGTACTAGCGCTCAACAATGAGCAGTTCTTC. Translation: CASSFVLALNNEQFF. This rearrangement joins TRBV5-1 to TRBJ2-1, with 7 positions matching TRBD2. This CDR3 has 15 amino acids. Trimming cost V 2 bases and J 5 bases; bases outside gene matches: 7. The germline CDR1 and CDR2 sequences are SGHRS and YFSETQ.